Below, 16 T cell receptor beta chains from the same sample are listed, as sequenced in a study of cytomegalovirus exposure and HLA in healthy donors (dated by TCRdb to between 2016 and 2019). Receptors were amplified or captured by the immunoSEQ multiplex PCR assay. TCRdb's version of the immuneACCESS table is confined to in-frame rearrangements and falls short of the full clone set. An unresolved V gene accounts for under half of the shortfall where checked; the remainder is of unknown origin. This sample holds some 68,000 clones; around 97% were observed only once. The ten largest clones capture more than 2% of the sample. The sequenced sample was PBMCs. Source of these receptors: a man younger than 35 in good health and CMV-seronegative.

The rearrangement links TRBV11-2 to TRBJ2-7; TRBD2 agrees at 8 bases. Germline V CDR1 and CDR2: SGHAT, FQNNGV. The CDR3 extends over 15 amino acids. V shed 0 bases and J 5 bases; nucleotides not matched to a gene: 6. CDR3 in amino acids: CASSLERTSTHEQYF. The CDR3 DNA reads as TGTGCCAGCAGCTTAGAGAGGACTAGCACCCACGAGCAGTACTTC.

The chain uses TRBV19 and TRBJ2-5; D remains ambiguous. Deletions cut 4 bases from V and 4 bases from J, with 13 bases between. Per germline, CDR1 LNHDA and CDR2 SQIVND (reference sequence). This CDR3 region has 14 residues. CDR3 nucleotide sequence: TGTGCCAGTAGTAGGCAGCTAGATGGAGAGACCCAGTACTTC. Translated: CASSRQLDGETQYF.

The rearrangement links TRBV9 to TRBJ1-5; 9 bases are shared with TRBD1. This CDR3 has 15 residues. The V gene end was trimmed by 4 bases and the J gene end by 6 bases; junction bases not matched to a gene: 8. The germline V gene encodes CDR1 SGDLS and CDR2 YYNGEE. This CDR3 is CASSPTGTGFQPQHF. DNA of the CDR3: TGTGCCAGCAGCCCGACCGGGACAGGGTTTCAGCCCCAGCATTTT.

In the case of this clone: One end of the junction fails to match germline, which may point to a read error. The CDR3 DNA reads TGTGCTAGCAGCCTGGGACTAGCGGATGAGCAGTTCTTC. The encoded protein is CASSLGLADEQFF. This chain connects TRBV7-7 to TRBJ2-1, with 11 bases that match TRBD2. This CDR3 comprises 13 residues. In germline, CDR1 is SSHAT, CDR2 FNYEAQ (reference sequence). Based on the CDR3 plus reference TRBV7-7 and TRBJ2-1, the full variable domain is GAGVSQSPRYKVTKRGQDVTLRCDPISSHATLYWYQQALGQGPEFLTYFNYEAQPDKSGLPSDRFSAERPEGSISTLTIQRTEQRDSAMYRCASSLGLADEQFFGPGTRLTVL.

This clone was found once. The genes are TRBV6-1 and TRBJ2-7; D is possibly TRBD1 (6 bases). Between the trimmed V and J ends, which lost 6 bases and 5 bases, there was a span of 11 bases. This CDR3 has 12 amino acids. Per the germline V gene, CDR1 is MNHNS and CDR2 is SASEGT. The CDR3 DNA reads as TGTGCCAGCAGGGACAGTCGCCACGAGCAGTACTTC. Its translation is CASRDSRHEQYF.

This chain links TRBV5-5 with TRBJ2-7, with D possibly matching TRBD1 (6 bases). V was pared by 3 bases and J by 3 bases, with 19 bases between. The germline V gene has CDR1 SGHKS and CDR2 YYEKEE (reference sequence). The CDR3 totals 16 residues. CDR3 nucleotide sequence: TGTGCCAGCAGCTCTTTTACCCAGGGGTCAAACTACGAGCAGTACTTC. It yields the protein CASSSFTQGSNYEQYF.

The chain uses TRBV2 and TRBJ2-1; 7 bases are a match to TRBD2. J gave up 9 bases and V 8 bases, and 10 bases lay outside the gene matches. This CDR3 is built from 13 residues. Germline CDR1 reads SNHLY; CDR2 reads FYNNEI. The CDR3 spells CASPYPERGEQFF. CDR3 coding DNA: TGTGCCAGCCCCTACCCGGAGCGGGGTGAGCAGTTCTTC.

The chain employs TRBV5-5 and TRBJ2-7, with D possibly being TRBD2 (5 bases). The CDR3 is 12 amino acids. Germline V lookup: CDR1 SGHKS, CDR2 YYEKEE (reference sequence). The V gene lost 2 bases and the J gene lost 2 bases, with 5 bases spanning the gap. The CDR3 loop reads CASSFGAYEQYF. The DNA for the CDR3 is TGTGCCAGCAGCTTCGGGGCCTACGAGCAGTACTTC.

The rearrangement uses TRBV28 and TRBJ1-3; 11 bases line up with TRBD1. CDR1 and CDR2 from the germline V gene are MDHEN and SYDVKM. Trimming cost V 6 bases and J 0 bases; bases outside gene matches: 10. The CDR3 consists of 18 residues. For the CDR3, the DNA is TGTGCCAGCAGCTCCCCGGGACAGGGGGGTTCCTCTGGAAACACCATATATTTT. It is translated as CASSSPGQGGSSGNTIYF.

The genes are TRBV6-1 and TRBJ2-3, with TRBD2 identical over 7 bases. The CDR3 contains 16 residues. In germline, CDR1 is MNHNS, CDR2 SASEGT. V lost 2 bases, J lost 3 bases, and 8 bases stayed unmatched. CDR3 sequence (DNA): TGTGCCAGCAGTGAAATGGGAGGGGTCGAGACAGATACGCAGTATTTT. This encodes CASSEMGGVETDTQYF.

The CDR3 DNA sequence: TGTGCCAGCAACCTAGAAGGGAACACTGAAGCTTTCTTT. The encoded protein is CASNLEGNTEAFF. The J gene is TRBJ1-1, the V gene TRBV6-6; D not resolved. Between the trimmed V and J ends, which lost 7 bases and 1 base, there was a span of 10 bases. CDR1 MNHNY and CDR2 SVGAGI come from the germline V gene (reference sequence). CDR3 length: 13 residues.

The gene calls are TRBV28 and TRBJ1-1; D is possibly TRBD1 (5 bases). This CDR3 contains 15 residues. V lost 5 bases, J lost 1 base, and 14 bases lay in between. The germline V gene encodes CDR1 MDHEN and CDR2 SYDVKM. The DNA of the CDR3 is TGTGCCAGCAGTCCAACAGGTTTTTCGAACACTGAAGCTTTCTTT. It encodes CASSPTGFSNTEAFF.

This clone was picked up one time. The rearrangement links TRBV7-6 to TRBJ2-2; tentatively, D is TRBD2 (6 bases). CDR3 length equals 17 residues. The germline V and J ends were trimmed by 0 bases and 2 bases, with 13 bases remaining between them. In germline, CDR1 is SGHVS, CDR2 FNYEAQ. Here the CDR3 DNA reads TGTGCCAGCAGCTTAGCGGGGGGAAAGAGAAACACCGGGGAGCTGTTTTTT. It is translated as CASSLAGGKRNTGELFF.

The chain joins TRBV5-4 to TRBJ2-2; 8 bases match TRBD1. This CDR3 has 15 amino acids. V was pared by 7 bases and J by 5 bases, with 10 bases of the junction left unmatched. Looked up from germline, CDR1 is SGHNT and CDR2 is YYREEE (reference sequence). CDR3 amino acids: CASLVQGAGTGELFF. CDR3 coding DNA: TGTGCCAGCCTCGTGCAGGGGGCTGGTACCGGGGAGCTGTTTTTT.

The rearrangement joins TRBV28 to TRBJ1-2; D perhaps matches TRBD1 (6 bases). The germline gives CDR1 MDHEN, CDR2 SYDVKM. V was trimmed by 2 bases and J by 4 bases, leaving 11 bases between them. The CDR3 extends over 14 amino acids. For the CDR3, the DNA is TGTGCCAGCAGTTTACGTCAGGGGCCCTATGGCTACACCTTC. Its protein is CASSLRQGPYGYTF.

The V call is TRBV7-2, the J call TRBJ2-5, with 16 positions matching TRBD2. V lost 7 bases, J lost 5 bases, and 7 bases stayed unmatched. Germline V gene lookup returns CDR1 SGHTA and CDR2 FQGNSA. CDR3 length: 16 amino acids. The CDR3 is CASITGLAGGPETQYF. In DNA, the CDR3 is TGTGCCAGCATCACGGGACTAGCGGGAGGGCCGGAGACCCAGTACTTC.